Listed below are T cell receptor beta chains from one sample, sequenced in a study of shared clonotypes between healthy human individuals. TCRdb's copy holds only in-frame clones and misses some; the assay was immunoSEQ multiplex PCR. The sample contains some 800,000 clones, approximately 92% of which appear only once. Material for sequencing was naive CD8+ T cells sorted from blood. The receptors come from a man aged 25-40 years in good health. Each CDR3 is given with its conserved first and last residue. A D gene is named only where the DNA matches it firmly. Size tells how often a clone was seen (once, few, many) or the class of an expanded clone, and some rows leave it out.

v_call,j_call,d_call,clone_size,cdr3_aa,cdr3_nt
TRBV27,TRBJ2-3,NA,NA,CASWAGTDTQYF,TGTGCCAGCTGGGCGGGGACAGATACGCAGTATTTT
TRBV27,TRBJ2-7,TRBD1,NA,CASSSYGTDYEQYF,TGTGCCAGCAGTTCTTACGGGACAGACTACGAGCAGTACTTC
TRBV27,TRBJ2-1,NA,NA,CVTGDSAYNEQFF,TGTGTCACGGGGGACAGCGCCTACAATGAGCAGTTCTTC
TRBV28,TRBJ1-5,NA,NA,CASSLREGVDQPQHF,TGTGCCAGCAGTTTAAGGGAGGGGGTAGATCAGCCCCAGCATTTT
TRBV29-1,TRBJ2-5,TRBD1,NA,CSVILTGEYQETQYF,TGCAGCGTTATCCTGACAGGGGAGTACCAAGAGACCCAGTACTTC
TRBV29-1,TRBJ2-5,TRBD2,NA,CSVVPVWASGLHQETQYF,TGCAGCGTTGTTCCCGTTTGGGCTAGCGGCCTTCACCAAGAGACCCAGTACTTC
TRBV27,TRBJ1-1,TRBD1,NA,CASTQGQGATEAFF,TGTGCCAGCACCCAGGGACAGGGGGCCACTGAAGCTTTCTTT
TRBV5-4,TRBJ2-7,TRBD1,NA,CASSYGTGPYEQYF,TGTGCCAGCAGTTATGGGACAGGGCCCTACGAGCAGTACTTC
TRBV7-9,TRBJ2-3,NA,NA,CASSFGDTQYF,TGTGCCAGCAGCTTTGGAGATACGCAGTATTTT
TRBV28,TRBJ2-3,TRBD2,NA,CASRVLAGVGDTQYF,TGTGCCAGCAGGGTACTAGCGGGAGTCGGAGATACGCAGTATTTT
TRBV7-9,TRBJ2-7,NA,NA,CASSLETSYEQYF,TGTGCCAGCAGCTTAGAAACCTCCTACGAGCAGTACTTC
TRBV5-1,TRBJ2-7,NA,NA,CASSTGGYEQYF,TGCGCCAGCAGCACAGGAGGCTACGAGCAGTACTTC
TRBV7-9,TRBJ2-5,NA,NA,CASSLARAGLSETQYF,TGTGCCAGCAGCTTAGCGAGGGCGGGATTAAGTGAGACCCAGTACTTC
TRBV7-9,TRBJ2-5,TRBD2,NA,CASSLSAGGPETQYF,TGTGCCAGCAGCTTATCTGCGGGAGGGCCGGAGACCCAGTACTTC
TRBV9,TRBJ1-2,NA,NA,CASSVGSYGYTF,TGTGCCAGCAGCGTGGGGAGCTATGGCTACACCTTC
TRBV18,TRBJ2-3,NA,NA,CASSTRVVDTQYF,TGTGCCAGCTCGACTAGGGTGGTGGATACGCAGTATTTT
TRBV5-6,TRBJ1-1,NA,NA,CASSLGRTEAFF,TGTGCCAGCAGCTTGGGGAGAACTGAAGCTTTCTTT
TRBV11-2,TRBJ2-2,TRBD2,NA,CASRSPLAGGRNGELFF,TGTGCCAGCAGATCCCCACTAGCGGGAGGCCGGAACGGGGAGCTGTTTTTT
TRBV15,TRBJ2-7,NA,NA,CATSRGIGGPHEQYF,TGTGCCACCAGCAGAGGCATTGGGGGGCCCCACGAGCAGTACTTC
TRBV7-3,TRBJ2-1,NA,NA,CASSFSGQLLRNEQFF,TGTGCCAGCAGCTTTTCTGGTCAACTCCTAAGGAATGAGCAGTTCTTC
TRBV27,TRBJ2-7,NA,NA,CASSESGGTYEQYF,TGTGCCAGCAGTGAGAGTGGGGGGACCTACGAGCAGTACTTC
TRBV10-1,TRBJ2-3,NA,NA,CASSDNSGTDTQYF,TGCGCCAGCAGTGATAATAGCGGCACAGATACGCAGTATTTT
TRBV2,TRBJ2-2,TRBD1,NA,CASKGRQGHTGELFF,TGTGCCAGCAAAGGTCGACAGGGACACACCGGGGAGCTGTTTTTT
TRBV2,TRBJ2-1,TRBD1,NA,CASSEGLTGGDYNEQFF,TGTGCCAGCAGTGAGGGCCTTACAGGGGGAGACTACAATGAGCAGTTCTTC
TRBV2,TRBJ2-7,NA,once,CASSVADLSYEQYF,TGTGCCAGCAGTGTAGCGGATCTCTCCTACGAGCAGTACTTC
TRBV15,TRBJ2-5,NA,NA,CATRSDGLQETQYF,TGTGCCACCAGGTCGGACGGCCTCCAAGAGACCCAGTACTTC
TRBV13,TRBJ2-7,TRBD1,NA,CASSLAGTGAYEQYF,TGTGCCAGCAGCTTAGCCGGGACAGGGGCCTACGAGCAGTACTTC
TRBV7-8,TRBJ1-1,TRBD1,NA,CASSSQTGGRPEAFF,TGTGCCAGCAGCTCTCAGACAGGGGGCAGACCCGAAGCTTTCTTT
TRBV9,TRBJ2-7,TRBD2,NA,CASSKSGTSSYEQYF,TGTGCCAGCAGTAAATCCGGGACTAGCAGCTACGAGCAGTACTTC
TRBV7-9,TRBJ1-2,NA,NA,CASSLGTAPSTRDGYTF,TGTGCCAGCAGCCTGGGGACCGCCCCGTCGACGCGAGATGGCTACACCTTC
TRBV15,TRBJ2-1,NA,NA,CATSYGAETINEQFF,TGTGCCACCAGCTACGGAGCGGAAACCATCAATGAGCAGTTCTTC
TRBV29-1,TRBJ1-2,NA,NA,CSVDPGLATWGYTF,TGCAGCGTGGATCCGGGCCTCGCCACTTGGGGCTACACCTTC
TRBV6-1,TRBJ2-1,NA,NA,CASNYPSYNEQFF,TGTGCCAGCAACTACCCATCCTACAATGAGCAGTTCTTC
TRBV6-1,TRBJ2-5,NA,NA,CASRSFRDIQETQYF,TGTGCCAGCAGAAGTTTTCGGGACATTCAAGAGACCCAGTACTTC
TRBV4-1,TRBJ2-1,NA,NA,CASSQDHSNEQFF,TGCGCCAGCAGCCAAGACCACTCCAATGAGCAGTTCTTC
TRBV7-9,TRBJ1-5,NA,NA,CASCERASGPQHF,TGTGCCAGCTGCGAGCGGGCTTCCGGGCCCCAGCATTTT
TRBV10-1,TRBJ2-5,NA,NA,CASSEGVGDQETQYF,TGCGCCAGCAGCGAAGGGGTTGGCGACCAAGAGACCCAGTACTTC
TRBV15,TRBJ1-4,NA,NA,CATSRDVGDANEKLFF,TGTGCCACCAGCAGAGATGTGGGCGACGCTAATGAAAAACTGTTTTTT
TRBV10-3,TRBJ2-7,NA,once,CAIKDLTGWPYEQYF,TGTGCCATCAAGGACCTCACAGGGTGGCCCTACGAGCAGTACTTC
TRBV5-5,TRBJ1-4,TRBD1,once,CASSLVGTVSTNEKLFF,TGTGCCAGCAGCTTAGTCGGGACAGTCTCAACTAATGAAAAACTGTTTTTT
TRBV7-9,TRBJ2-7,TRBD2,NA,CASSLGYRAREGLGEQYF,TGTGCCAGCAGCTTGGGTTACCGAGCACGGGAGGGCTTGGGGGAGCAGTACTTC
TRBV7-2,TRBJ2-7,TRBD2,NA,CASSLGTSGSPEFF,TGTGCCAGCAGCTTAGGGACTAGCGGGAGTCCCGAATTTTTC
TRBV18,TRBJ1-4,NA,NA,CASSPGGNEKLFF,TGTGCCAGCTCACCCGGTGGGAATGAAAAACTGTTTTTT
TRBV9,TRBJ2-7,NA,NA,CASSPNPSGRNEQYF,TGTGCCAGCAGCCCAAACCCCTCGGGAAGAAACGAGCAGTACTTC
TRBV28,TRBJ1-3,NA,many,CASSFFGSGNTIYF,TGTGCCAGCAGTTTTTTCGGATCTGGAAACACCATATATTTT
TRBV11-2,TRBJ2-5,TRBD1,NA,CASSRTGGGETQYF,TGTGCCAGCAGTCGAACAGGGGGCGGGGAGACCCAGTACTTC
TRBV29-1,TRBJ2-3,NA,NA,CSTTPQNTDTQYF,TGCAGCACTACCCCTCAAAACACAGATACGCAGTATTTT
TRBV19,TRBJ1-3,NA,NA,CASSHHPGASSGNTIYF,TGTGCCAGTAGTCACCACCCCGGAGCGAGCTCTGGAAACACCATATATTTT
TRBV2,TRBJ2-7,TRBD2,NA,CASTIRGDSSYEQYF,TGTGCCAGCACTATCCGGGGGGACTCATCCTACGAGCAGTACTTC
TRBV27,TRBJ1-5,NA,NA,CASSKRHSRQPQHF,TGTGCCAGCAGTAAGAGACACAGTCGGCAGCCCCAGCATTTT
TRBV7-8,TRBJ1-1,NA,NA,CASSLEPGLPREAFF,TGTGCCAGCAGCTTAGAACCGGGCCTCCCTCGTGAAGCTTTCTTT
TRBV27,TRBJ1-2,TRBD1,NA,CASSSWTGNGYTF,TGTGCCAGCAGTTCCTGGACAGGGAATGGCTACACCTTC
TRBV28,TRBJ1-1,NA,NA,CASSFETANTEAFF,TGTGCCAGCAGTTTCGAGACAGCTAACACTGAAGCTTTCTTT
TRBV9,TRBJ2-3,NA,once,CASSAGTGVDTQYF,TGTGCCAGCAGCGCAGGAACAGGTGTAGATACGCAGTATTTT
TRBV19,TRBJ2-7,NA,NA,CASSIGQADYEQYF,TGTGCCAGTAGTATAGGACAGGCTGACTACGAGCAGTACTTC
TRBV29-1,TRBJ2-1,NA,NA,CSVEEKGTYNEQFF,TGCAGCGTTGAAGAAAAGGGGACCTACAATGAGCAGTTCTTC
TRBV11-2,TRBJ2-7,NA,NA,CASSLSSSDYEQYF,TGTGCCAGCAGCTTATCGAGTTCAGACTACGAGCAGTACTTC
TRBV18,TRBJ2-7,TRBD1,NA,CASSPSRIPGTGSFAYEQYF,TGTGCCAGCTCTCCTTCGCGGATTCCCGGGACAGGGAGTTTCGCCTACGAGCAGTACTTC
TRBV11-2,TRBJ2-5,NA,NA,CASSFEQETQYF,TGTGCCAGCAGCTTTGAGCAAGAGACCCAGTACTTC